This TCR beta chain emerged from a study of blood T cell repertoires in COVID-19 (dated by TCRdb to about 2020). In the study overall: The collaborator samples originated in the United States, Italy and Spain and spanned the acute and convalescent phases of COVID-19. The prospective study material was composed of cDNA or gDNA derived from T cells, B-cell-depleted T cells, or PBMCs. Subjects who had been exposed to COVID-19, were actively infected with it, or had recovered from it provided the deeply sampled blood TCRbeta repertoires that made up the dataset. The repertoires were made available in a free public database intended to serve as a resource for research on the immune response to SARS-CoV-2. Samples came from the ongoing ImmuneRACE study (first 160 participants) plus 1,254 subjects from 6 global collaborators. Nearly every sample came with metadata listing a de-identified subject ID, COVID-19 status, age in years and sex. Where HLA class I and class II types were available, the types were taken from metadata supplied by the sample provider, not from assay-based typing.

Paper-wide results and their limitations: Clinical and demographic metadata were provided uncurated, with the amount varying by source and participant.

In the case of this clone: It has no known antigen specificity. No much larger clone exists at a distance of one base, and base qualities are not known. Other nucleotide sequences from this sample produce the same CDR3.

V was cut back by 4 bases and J by 7 bases, leaving a gap of 12 bases between them. From the germline V gene, CDR1 is SGHRS and CDR2 is YFSETQ. The CDR3 runs 14 amino acids, cysteine and phenylalanine included. The entry retains the CDR3 DNA only, 42 bases that are in frame from base 1. Enrolling through a virtual design, the prospective study's participants ranged in age from roughly 18 to 100 years and lived across more than 20 United States geographic areas. In the prospective study, cohorts were assigned on the basis of participant-reported clinical history obtained from a screening survey and a study questionnaire. Exposed participants had been in contact, within 2 weeks of entering the study, with a person who had a PCR-confirmed or clinician-diagnosed case of COVID-19. In the prospective study, whole blood, serum and a nasopharyngeal or oropharyngeal swab were collected from each participant by mobile phlebotomists. Participants in the prospective study had the option to provide additional blood draws and questionnaires over an approximately two-month period. Blood samples from the prospective study were shipped frozen or at room temperature prior to DNA extraction.

TCRbeta CDR3 regions were amplified from genomic DNA by means of the immunoSEQ Assay, a bias-controlled multiplex PCR. In the authors' own workflow: The number of nucleated cells in each sample was estimated by amplification of reference gene primers within the assay. To quantify the absolute abundance of each unique TCRbeta CDR3 rearrangement, sequence reads were collapsed and filtered. For each sample, productive Simpson clonality was calculated by taking the square root of Simpson's diversity index across productive rearrangements. The table comes from immuneACCESS by way of TCRdb, which keeps in-frame sequences with V and J called. Part of the clones is missing from these tables; in studies checked, under half for an unresolved V gene and the rest for unknown reasons. V, J and clone size are those of that table, while D and trimming were read from the DNA. The sample table lists 250,000 to 300,000 clones, roughly 85% of them with a count of one. About 6.9% of the sample comes from the top ten.

This chain is built from TRBV5-1 and TRBJ1-6; 6 matching bases give a weak D call of TRBD1. The sequenced sample consisted of PBMCs or T cells enriched from blood (not recorded which). The sequence came from a woman between 50 and 59 years old who had been exposed to COVID-19. The DNA reads as follows: TGCGCCAGCAGCCTAACAGGGTACAATTCACCCCTCCACTTT. It codes for CASSLTGYNSPLHF. When the CDR3 is completed using the reference TRBV5-1 and TRBJ1-6 genes on either side, the full variable domain is KAGVTQTPRYLIKTRGQQVTLSCSPISGHRSVSWYQQTPGQGLQFLFEYFSETQRNKGNFPGRFSGRQFSNSRSEMNVSTLELGDSALYLCASSLTGYNSPLHFGNGTRLTVT.